This TCR beta chain was observed in a study of regulatory T cells in long-lasting Graves disease. This clonotype was picked up many times. Both iRepertoire HTBI primers and Arm-PCR of CDR3 regions were used to build the TCR beta libraries. MiXCR was run by TCRdb on the multiplex PCR reads, yielding one entry per CDR3 protein. The sample records about 320,000 distinct CDR3 sequences, 18% being singletons. Time point specified: newly diagnosed GD, antithyroid drugs for less than 3 months. From RNA extracted from PBMCs, the TCR library was made. The origin of this receptor is a female donor with Graves disease. Sample: peripheral blood mononuclear cells (PBMCs), taken at new diagnosis, from a patient treated with antithyroid drugs.

The CDR3 is CASEQGAGEQFF. CDR3 coding DNA: TGTGCCAGCGAACAGGGGGCGGGTGAGCAGTTCTTC. The rearrangement joins TRBV3-1 to TRBJ2-1; 9 positions agree with TRBD1. The germline V gene encodes CDR1 LGHDT and CDR2 YNNKEL (reference sequence). The CDR3 is 12 amino acids. V shed 8 bases, J shed 9 bases, and the junction held 5 bases outside the gene matches.